The 12 T cell receptor beta chains given below trace back to one sample, sequenced in a study of Ad26.COV2.S vaccination and SARS-CoV-2 variants. TCRdb's copy holds only in-frame clones and misses some; the assay was immunoSEQ multiplex PCR. The table has roughly 100,000 clones, less than 85% seen once. This material consisted of peripheral blood, taken after recovery from COVID-19. These receptor sequences come from a human donor who had recovered from COVID-19.

J is TRBJ2-5 and V is TRBV18; 7 bases line up with TRBD1. V dropped 0 bases and J dropped 1; count of bases not matched to a gene: 14. This CDR3 region has 19 residues. Per the germline V gene, CDR1 is KGHSH and CDR2 is LQKENI. The CDR3 DNA is TGTGCCAGCTCACCACCGATCTGGACAGGCCCACCCTCCCAAGAGACCCAGTACTTC. Translated, it gives CASSPPIWTGPPSQETQYF.

J is TRBJ1-2 and V is TRBV10-3; 9 bases align to TRBD1. Per germline, CDR1 ENHRY and CDR2 SYGVKD. The CDR3 spans 14 residues. The junction had 7 bases not matched to a gene; V was cut back by 4 bases and J by 7 bases. The CDR3 coding sequence is TGTGCCATCAGTGGCTGGGACAGGGAGCGTGGCTACACCTTC. It specifies CAISGWDRERGYTF.

The chain has TRBV12-3 or TRBV12-4 and TRBJ1-1; D not resolved. V was clipped by 7 bases and J by 7 bases, with 13 bases between them. The CDR3 totals 12 residues. CDR3 nucleotides: TGTGCCAGCACCCTCCCGGGAGGTGAAGCTTTCTTT. Translation gives CASTLPGGEAFF.

The V call is TRBV29-1, the J call TRBJ2-3; no reliable D call. The V gene lost 3 bases and the J gene lost 0 bases, with 10 bases spanning the gap. CDR3 size: 14 residues. Germline assignment: CDR1 SQVTM and CDR2 ANQGSEA. CDR3 DNA: TGCAGCGTTGAGGTCGTGGCTAGCACAGATACGCAGTATTTT. Its translation: CSVEVVASTDTQYF.

The CDR3 coding sequence is TGTGCCAGCAGCCAAGATCCGGGCCCCATAGAGACCCAGTACTTC. Translation gives CASSQDPGPIETQYF. The chain uses TRBV3-1 (or the pseudogene TRBV3-2) and TRBJ2-5; no clear D. Germline CDR1 LGHDT, CDR2 YNNKEL (reference sequence). Trimming removed 0 bases at V and 4 bases at J, with 12 bases between. The CDR3 is 15 amino acids.

J is TRBJ2-7 and V is TRBV28; 8 nucleotides agree with TRBD1. The V segment lost 7 bases and the J segment 1 base; nucleotides outside the gene matches: 6. CDR1 is MDHEN, CDR2 SYDVKM, per germline. CDR3 length: 14 residues. DNA of the CDR3: TGTGCCAGCAAGCTGACAGGGGTTTCCTACGAGCAGTACTTC. It codes for CASKLTGVSYEQYF.

The chain links TRBV2 to TRBJ1-4; D is uncertain. This CDR3 has 16 residues. Germline CDR1 is SNHLY and CDR2 is FYNNEI. The germline V and J ends were trimmed by 6 bases and 5 bases, with 19 bases remaining between them. The CDR3 bases are TGTGCCAGCAGCTCGTTGGGTACTACAAACAATGAAAAACTGTTTTTT. Its translation: CASSSLGTTNNEKLFF. Together with reference TRBV2 and TRBJ1-4, the CDR3 gives the full variable domain: EPEVTQTPSHQVTQMGQEVILRCVPISNHLYFYWYRQILGQKVEFLVSFYNNEISEKSEIFDDQFSVERPDGSNFTLKIRSTKLEDSAMYFCASSSLGTTNNEKLFFGSGTQLSVL.

The chain combines TRBV6-5 with TRBJ1-6, with D hard to call. The CDR3 has 15 residues. The V end lost 6 bases, the J end lost 3 bases, and 12 bases lay between the germline ends. Germline CDR1 reads MNHEY; CDR2 reads SVGAGI. For the CDR3, the DNA is TGTGCCAGCAGCCGGGAGGGAGGCTATAATTCACCCCTCCACTTT. It is translated as CASSREGGYNSPLHF.

The chain recombines TRBV6-5 with TRBJ2-3, with D perhaps matching TRBD1 (6 bases). V lost 6 bases, J lost 6 bases, and 7 bases lay in between. Germline CDR1 and CDR2: MNHEY and SVGAGI. The CDR3 loop spans 11 amino acids. The CDR3 is CASRRGDTQYF. The CDR3 DNA is TGTGCCAGCAGGAGGGGGGATACGCAGTATTTT.

V is TRBV28 and J is TRBJ1-2, with a possible D match to TRBD1 (6 bases). The germline gives CDR1 MDHEN, CDR2 SYDVKM. The CDR3 extends over 14 amino acids. Trimming removed 5 bases from V and 4 bases from J, with 14 bases in between. The chain's CDR3 is CASSRAGGGYGYTF. DNA for the CDR3: TGTGCCAGCAGTCGCGCCGGGGGCGGCTATGGCTACACCTTC.

The V gene is TRBV6-5, the J gene TRBJ2-7, with 10 nucleotides matching TRBD1. Germline lookup yields CDR1 MNHEY and CDR2 SVGAGI. V was clipped by 2 bases and J by 2 bases; unmatched bases: 3. The CDR3 totals 15 residues. Written as DNA, the CDR3 is TGTGCCAGCAGTTACACGACAGGGGGCCCCTACGAGCAGTACTTC. It is translated as CASSYTTGGPYEQYF.

This clone has just a few counts. The genes are TRBV28 and TRBJ1-2; D unclear. V was trimmed by 1 base and J by 1 base, leaving 4 bases between them. CDR1 is MDHEN, CDR2 SYDVKM, per germline. The CDR3 has 13 amino acids. The CDR3 spells CASSLSFNYGYTF. In DNA form, the CDR3 reads TGTGCCAGCAGTTTATCTTTTAACTATGGCTACACCTTC.